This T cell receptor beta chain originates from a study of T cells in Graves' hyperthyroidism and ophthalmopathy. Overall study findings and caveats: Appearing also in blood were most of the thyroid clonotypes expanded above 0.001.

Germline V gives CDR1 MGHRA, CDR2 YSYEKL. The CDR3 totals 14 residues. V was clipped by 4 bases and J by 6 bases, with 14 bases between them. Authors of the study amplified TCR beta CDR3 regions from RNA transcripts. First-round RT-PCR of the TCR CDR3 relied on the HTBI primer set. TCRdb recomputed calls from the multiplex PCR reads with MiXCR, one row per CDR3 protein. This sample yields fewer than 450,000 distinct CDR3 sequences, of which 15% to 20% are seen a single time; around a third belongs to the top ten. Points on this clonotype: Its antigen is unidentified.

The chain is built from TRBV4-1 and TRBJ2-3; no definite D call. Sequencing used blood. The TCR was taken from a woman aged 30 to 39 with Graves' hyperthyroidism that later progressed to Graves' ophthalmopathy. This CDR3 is CASSPFGRKDTQYF. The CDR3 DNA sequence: TGCGCCAGCAGCCCATTTGGACGAAAGGATACGCAGTATTTT.